The 3 T cell receptor beta chains presented below share a single source sample, sequenced in a study of blood T cells in healthy people across ages. It was with a sample-barcoded 5' primer and a J-beta primer mix that a second PCR of about 6 to 12 cycles was run. TCRdb analysed the 5' RACE reads with MiXCR anew, one entry per CDR3 protein. The sample lists roughly 1.7 million distinct CDR3 sequences, about 31% seen once, with 10% to 12% in the top ten. The sequencing input was blood. These receptors all come from a woman between 25 and 40 years old in good health.

V usage is TRBV4-2 and J usage is TRBJ2-2; weak D call: TRBD1 (5 bases). CDR1 and CDR2 from the germline V gene are LGHNA and YNFKEQ. The V and J ends lost 0 bases and 4 bases respectively, with 9 bases between them. CDR3 length: 15 residues. The CDR3 region is CASSQELTGTGELFF. CDR3 sequence (DNA): TGTGCCAGCAGCCAAGAGTTAACAGGCACCGGGGAGCTGTTTTTT.

This rearrangement joins TRBV5-1 to TRBJ2-3; TRBD2 agrees at 11 bases. CDR1 and CDR2 from the germline V gene are SGHRS and YFSETQ. The CDR3 totals 15 residues. J lost 5 bases, V lost 2 bases, and 4 bases had no gene match. The CDR3 DNA reads as TGCGCCAGCAGCTTTAGCGGGAGGGGGCAAGATACGCAGTATTTT. Protein sequence: CASSFSGRGQDTQYF.

There are a few counts of this clonotype. The chain joins TRBV3-1 to TRBJ2-7, with 9 bases aligning to TRBD1. The ends lost 5 bases at V and 3 bases at J; junction bases unmatched: 8. The germline CDR1 and CDR2 sequences are LGHDT and YNNKEL (reference sequence). The CDR3 has 15 amino acids. The CDR3 bases are TGTGCCAGCAGCGACTCCGGGACAGGGTTCTACGAGCAGTACTTC. This encodes CASSDSGTGFYEQYF.